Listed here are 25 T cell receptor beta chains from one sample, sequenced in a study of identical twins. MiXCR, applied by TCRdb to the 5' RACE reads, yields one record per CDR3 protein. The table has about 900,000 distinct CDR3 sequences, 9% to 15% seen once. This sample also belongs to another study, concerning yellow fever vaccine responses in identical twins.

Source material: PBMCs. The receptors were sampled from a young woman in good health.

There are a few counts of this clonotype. Here the CDR3 reads CASSQSSGRARDEQFF. CDR3 nucleotides: TGTGCCAGCAGCCAGTCTAGCGGGAGGGCTAGGGATGAGCAGTTCTTC. The rearrangement uses TRBV3-1 and TRBJ2-1; TRBD2 aligns across 12 bases. With V trimmed by 3 bases and J by 8 bases, 8 bases remained unmatched. The CDR3 covers 16 residues. Germline assignment: CDR1 LGHDT and CDR2 YNNKEL (reference sequence).

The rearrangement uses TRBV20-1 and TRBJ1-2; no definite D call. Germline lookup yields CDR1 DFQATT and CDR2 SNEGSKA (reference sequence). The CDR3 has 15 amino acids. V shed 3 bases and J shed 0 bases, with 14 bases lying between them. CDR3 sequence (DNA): TGCAGTGCTAGTGGAGGCAGAGCTACTAACTATGGCTACACCTTC. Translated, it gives CSASGGRATNYGYTF.

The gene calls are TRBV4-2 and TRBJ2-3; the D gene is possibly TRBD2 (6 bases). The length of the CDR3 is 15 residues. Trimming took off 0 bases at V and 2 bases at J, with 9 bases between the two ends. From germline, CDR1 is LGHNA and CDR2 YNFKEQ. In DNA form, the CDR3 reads TGTGCCAGCAGCCAAGAACGGGGGTTCACAGATACGCAGTATTTT. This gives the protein CASSQERGFTDTQYF.

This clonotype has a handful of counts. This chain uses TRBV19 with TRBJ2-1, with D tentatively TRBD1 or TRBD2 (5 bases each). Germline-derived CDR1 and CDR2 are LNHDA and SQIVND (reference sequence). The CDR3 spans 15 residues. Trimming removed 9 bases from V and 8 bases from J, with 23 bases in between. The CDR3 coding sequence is TGTGCCAGCGGGAAGGAGACAGCAATACCCCATGAGCAGTTCTTC. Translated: CASGKETAIPHEQFF. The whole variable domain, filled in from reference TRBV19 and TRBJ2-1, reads DGGITQSPKYLFRKEGQNVTLSCEQNLNHDAMYWYRQDPGQGLRLIYYSQIVNDFQKGDIAEGYSVSREKKESFPLTVTSAQKNPTAFYLCASGKETAIPHEQFFGPGTRLTVL.

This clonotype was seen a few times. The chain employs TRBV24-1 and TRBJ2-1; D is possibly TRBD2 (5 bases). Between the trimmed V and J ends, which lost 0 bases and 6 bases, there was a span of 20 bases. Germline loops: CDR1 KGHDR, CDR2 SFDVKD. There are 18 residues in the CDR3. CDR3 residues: CATSDLLTSKGQTNEQFF. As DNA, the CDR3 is TGTGCCACCAGTGATTTGCTTACTAGTAAAGGGCAGACCAATGAGCAGTTCTTC.

Here the CDR3 reads CASSTGVDQPQHF. The CDR3 nucleotides read TGTGCCAGCAGTACAGGGGTGGATCAGCCCCAGCATTTT. The chain links TRBV7-2 to TRBJ1-5; TRBD1 agrees at 7 bases. CDR1 is SGHTA, CDR2 FQGNSA, per germline. The CDR3 is made up of 13 amino acids. The ends lost 6 bases at V and 5 bases at J; junction bases unmatched: 4.

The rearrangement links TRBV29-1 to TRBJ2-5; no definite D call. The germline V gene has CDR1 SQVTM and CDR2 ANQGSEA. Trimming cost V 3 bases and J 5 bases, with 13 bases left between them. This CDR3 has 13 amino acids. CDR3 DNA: TGCAGCGTTGATTTCATCCGTGGCGAGACCCAGTACTTC. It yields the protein CSVDFIRGETQYF.

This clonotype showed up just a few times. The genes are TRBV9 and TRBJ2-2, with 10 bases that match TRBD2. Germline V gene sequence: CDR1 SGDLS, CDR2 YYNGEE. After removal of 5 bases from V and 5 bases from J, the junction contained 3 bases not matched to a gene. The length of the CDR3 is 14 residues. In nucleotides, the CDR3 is TGTGCCAGCAGAGCGACTAGCGGGACCGGGGAGCTGTTTTTT. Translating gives CASRATSGTGELFF.

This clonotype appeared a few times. CDR3 in DNA: TGCAGCGTTGCATCTGTAGAGGGCGGCGAGCAGTACTTC. Encoded protein: CSVASVEGGEQYF. The chain links TRBV29-1 to TRBJ2-7; maybe TRBD2 (5 bases). Trimming took 4 bases from V and 6 from J, leaving 16 bases between them. The CDR3 has 13 residues. CDR1 SQVTM and CDR2 ANQGSEA come from the germline V gene.

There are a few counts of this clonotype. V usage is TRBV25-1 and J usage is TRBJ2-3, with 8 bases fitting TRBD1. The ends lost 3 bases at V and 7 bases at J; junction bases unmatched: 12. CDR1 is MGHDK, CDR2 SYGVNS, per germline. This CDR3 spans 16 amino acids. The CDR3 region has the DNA TGTGCCAGCAGTGACCGCCTGGACAGGGAAGGTAATACGCAGTATTTT. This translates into CASSDRLDREGNTQYF. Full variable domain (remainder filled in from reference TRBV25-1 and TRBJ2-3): EADIYQTPRYLVIGTGKKITLECSQTMGHDKMYWYQQDPGMELHLIHYSYGVNSTEKGDLSSESTVSRIRTEHFPLTLESARPSHTSQYLCASSDRLDREGNTQYFGPGTRLTVL.

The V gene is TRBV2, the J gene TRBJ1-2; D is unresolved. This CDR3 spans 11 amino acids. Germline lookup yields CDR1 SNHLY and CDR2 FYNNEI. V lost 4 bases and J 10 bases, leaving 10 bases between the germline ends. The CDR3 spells CASSVLGAYTF. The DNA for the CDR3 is TGTGCCAGCAGTGTCCTCGGCGCCTACACCTTC.

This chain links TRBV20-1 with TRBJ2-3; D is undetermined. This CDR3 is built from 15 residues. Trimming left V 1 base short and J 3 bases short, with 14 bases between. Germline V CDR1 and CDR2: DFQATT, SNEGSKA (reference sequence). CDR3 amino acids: CSARGVQAGTDTQYF. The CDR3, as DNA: TGCAGTGCTAGAGGAGTCCAGGCCGGTACAGATACGCAGTATTTT.

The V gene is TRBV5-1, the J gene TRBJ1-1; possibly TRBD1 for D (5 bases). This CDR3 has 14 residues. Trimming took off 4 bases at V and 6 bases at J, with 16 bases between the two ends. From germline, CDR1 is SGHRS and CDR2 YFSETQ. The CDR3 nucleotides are TGCGCCAGCAGCACCGGGACTACTGGACCTGAAGCTTTCTTT. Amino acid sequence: CASSTGTTGPEAFF.

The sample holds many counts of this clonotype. This CDR3 reads CASSSSTGFYGYTF. The CDR3 DNA is TGTGCCAGCAGTTCCTCGACAGGGTTCTATGGCTACACCTTC. V and J are TRBV12-3 or TRBV12-4 and TRBJ1-2, with TRBD1 identical over 7 bases. The trim removed 4 bases at V and 4 bases at J, leaving 6 bases unmatched. There are 14 residues in the CDR3.

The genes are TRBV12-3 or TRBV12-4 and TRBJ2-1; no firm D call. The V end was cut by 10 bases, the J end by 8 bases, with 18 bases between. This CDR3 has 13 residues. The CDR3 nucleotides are TGTGCCACCGACCAAGTACGTGGGTATGAGCAGTTCTTC. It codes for CATDQVRGYEQFF.

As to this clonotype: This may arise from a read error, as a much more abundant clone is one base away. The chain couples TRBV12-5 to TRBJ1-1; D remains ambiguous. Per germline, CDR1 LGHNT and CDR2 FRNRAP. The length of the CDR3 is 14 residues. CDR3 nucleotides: TGTGCTAGTGGTTCCCGGTTGGGGAACACTGTAGCTTTCTTT. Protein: CASGSRLGNTVAFF.

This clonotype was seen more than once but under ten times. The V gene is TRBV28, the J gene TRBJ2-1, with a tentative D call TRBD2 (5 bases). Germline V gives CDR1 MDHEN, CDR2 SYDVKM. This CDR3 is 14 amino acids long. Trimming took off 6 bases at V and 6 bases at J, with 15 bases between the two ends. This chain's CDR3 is CASSDRRDSNEQFF. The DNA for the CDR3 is TGTGCCAGCAGCGACCGCCGGGATTCCAATGAGCAGTTCTTC.

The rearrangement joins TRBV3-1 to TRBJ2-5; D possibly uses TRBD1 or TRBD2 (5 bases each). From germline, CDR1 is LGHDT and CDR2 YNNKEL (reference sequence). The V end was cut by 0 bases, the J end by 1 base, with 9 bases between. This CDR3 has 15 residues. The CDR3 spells CASSQDGDVQETQYF. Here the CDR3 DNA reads TGTGCCAGCAGCCAAGATGGGGACGTCCAAGAGACCCAGTACTTC.

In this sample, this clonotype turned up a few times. The chain's CDR3 is CSVAPTGGRGETQYF. The CDR3 DNA reads as TGCAGCGTTGCCCCGACGGGGGGGAGGGGAGAGACCCAGTACTTC. The chain joins TRBV29-1 to TRBJ2-5, with TRBD2 identical over 8 bases. The CDR3 runs 15 residues. CDR1 and CDR2 (germline): SQVTM, ANQGSEA. Losses at the gene ends were 4 bases for V and 4 bases for J; bases not matched to a gene: 11. The whole variable domain, filled in from reference TRBV29-1 and TRBJ2-5, reads SAVISQKPSRDICQRGTSLTIQCQVDSQVTMMFWYRQQPGQSLTLIATANQGSEATYESGFVIDKFPISRPNLTFSTLTVSNMSPEDSSIYLCSVAPTGGRGETQYFGPGTRLLVL.

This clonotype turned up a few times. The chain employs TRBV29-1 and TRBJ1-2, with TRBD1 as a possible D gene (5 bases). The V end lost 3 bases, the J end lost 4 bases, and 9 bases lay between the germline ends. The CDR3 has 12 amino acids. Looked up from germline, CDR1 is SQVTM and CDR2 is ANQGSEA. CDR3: CSVDHRGYGYTF. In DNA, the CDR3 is TGCAGCGTTGACCATAGGGGCTATGGCTACACCTTC.

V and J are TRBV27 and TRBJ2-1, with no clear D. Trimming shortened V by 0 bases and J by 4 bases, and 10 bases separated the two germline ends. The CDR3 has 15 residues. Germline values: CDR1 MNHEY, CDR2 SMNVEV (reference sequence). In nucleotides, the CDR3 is TGTGCCAGCAGTTTATCCCAAACCCTGTACAATGAGCAGTTCTTC. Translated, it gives CASSLSQTLYNEQFF.

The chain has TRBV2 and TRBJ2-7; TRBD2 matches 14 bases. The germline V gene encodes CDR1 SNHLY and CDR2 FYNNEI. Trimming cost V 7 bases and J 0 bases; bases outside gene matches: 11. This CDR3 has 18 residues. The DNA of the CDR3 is TGTGCCAGCATTGAGGGACTAGCGGGAGTATGGGGCTCCTACGAGCAGTACTTC. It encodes CASIEGLAGVWGSYEQYF.

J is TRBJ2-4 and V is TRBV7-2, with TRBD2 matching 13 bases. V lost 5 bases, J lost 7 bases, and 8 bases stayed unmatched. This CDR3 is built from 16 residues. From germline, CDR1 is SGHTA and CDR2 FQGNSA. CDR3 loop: CASSKRLAGGENIQYF. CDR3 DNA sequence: TGTGCCAGCAGCAAAAGACTAGCGGGGGGCGAGAACATTCAGTACTTC.

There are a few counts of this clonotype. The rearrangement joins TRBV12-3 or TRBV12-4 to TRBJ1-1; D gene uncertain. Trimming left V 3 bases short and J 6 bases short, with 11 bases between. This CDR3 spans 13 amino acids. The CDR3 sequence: CASSFDGWAEAFF. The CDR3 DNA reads TGTGCCAGCAGTTTCGACGGTTGGGCTGAAGCTTTCTTT.

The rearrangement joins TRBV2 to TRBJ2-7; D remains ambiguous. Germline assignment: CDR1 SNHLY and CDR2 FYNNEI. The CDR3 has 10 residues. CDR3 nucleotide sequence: TGTGCTAGCCTTTCCTACGAGCAGTACTTC. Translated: CASLSYEQYF. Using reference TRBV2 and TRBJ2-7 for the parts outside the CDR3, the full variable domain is EPEVTQTPSHQVTQMGQEVILRCVPISNHLYFYWYRQILGQKVEFLVSFYNNEISEKSEIFDDQFSVERPDGSNFTLKIRSTKLEDSAMYFCASLSYEQYFGPGTRLTVT.